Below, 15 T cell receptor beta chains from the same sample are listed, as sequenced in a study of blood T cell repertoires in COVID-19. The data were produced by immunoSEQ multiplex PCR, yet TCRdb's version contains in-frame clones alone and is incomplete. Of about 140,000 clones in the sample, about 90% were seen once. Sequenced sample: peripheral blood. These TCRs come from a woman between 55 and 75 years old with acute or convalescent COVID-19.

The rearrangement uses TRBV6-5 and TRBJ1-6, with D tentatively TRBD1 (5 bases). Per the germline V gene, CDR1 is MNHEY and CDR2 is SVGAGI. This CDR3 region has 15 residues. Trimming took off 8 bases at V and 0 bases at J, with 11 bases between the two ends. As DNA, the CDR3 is TGTGCCAGCGGAACCAGGGTCTCCTATAATTCACCCCTCCACTTT. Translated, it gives CASGTRVSYNSPLHF.

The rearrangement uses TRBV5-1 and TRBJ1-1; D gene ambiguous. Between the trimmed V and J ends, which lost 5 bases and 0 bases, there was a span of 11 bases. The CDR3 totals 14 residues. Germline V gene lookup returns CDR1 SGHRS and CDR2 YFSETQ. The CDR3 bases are TGCGCCAGCAGATGGGGAGATCTGAACACTGAAGCTTTCTTT. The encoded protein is CASRWGDLNTEAFF.

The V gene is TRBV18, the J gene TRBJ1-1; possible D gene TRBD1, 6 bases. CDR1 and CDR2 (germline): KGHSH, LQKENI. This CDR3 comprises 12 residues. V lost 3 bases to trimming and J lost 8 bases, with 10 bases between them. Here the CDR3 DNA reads TGTGCCAGCTCACCTACAGGGTTAGAAGCTTTCTTT. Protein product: CASSPTGLEAFF.

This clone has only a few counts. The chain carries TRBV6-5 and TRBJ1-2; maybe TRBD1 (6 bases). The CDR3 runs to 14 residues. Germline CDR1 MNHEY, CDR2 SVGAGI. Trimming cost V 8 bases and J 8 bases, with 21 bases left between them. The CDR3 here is CASCRLDRSMGYTF. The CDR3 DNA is TGTGCCAGCTGTCGCCTCGACAGGTCGATGGGCTACACCTTC.

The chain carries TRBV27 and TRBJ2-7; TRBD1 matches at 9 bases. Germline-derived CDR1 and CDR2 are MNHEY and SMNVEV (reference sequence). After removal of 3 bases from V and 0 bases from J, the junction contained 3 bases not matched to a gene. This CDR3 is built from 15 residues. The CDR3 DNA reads TGTGCCAGCAGTTTGACGGGACAGGGCTCCTACGAGCAGTACTTC. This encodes CASSLTGQGSYEQYF.

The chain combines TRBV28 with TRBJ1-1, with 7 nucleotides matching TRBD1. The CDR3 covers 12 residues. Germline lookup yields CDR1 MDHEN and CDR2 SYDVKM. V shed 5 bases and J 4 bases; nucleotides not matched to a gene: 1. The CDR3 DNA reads TGTGCCAGCAGTGACAGGGTCACTGAAGCTTTCTTT. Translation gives CASSDRVTEAFF.

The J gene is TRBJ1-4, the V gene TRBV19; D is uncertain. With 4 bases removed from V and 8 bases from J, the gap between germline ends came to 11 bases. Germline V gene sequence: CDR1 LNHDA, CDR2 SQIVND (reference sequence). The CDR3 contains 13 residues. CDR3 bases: TGTGCCAGTAGTACGAGGCCCGGAGAAAAACTGTTTTTT. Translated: CASSTRPGEKLFF.

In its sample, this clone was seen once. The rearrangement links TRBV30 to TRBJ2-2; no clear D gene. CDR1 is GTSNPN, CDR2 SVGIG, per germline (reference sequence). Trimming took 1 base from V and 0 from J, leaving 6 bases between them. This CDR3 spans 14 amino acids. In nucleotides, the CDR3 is TGTGCCTGGAGTGGACACGCGAACACCGGGGAGCTGTTTTTT. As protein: CAWSGHANTGELFF.

The CDR3 bases are TGTGCCAGCAGCCTCTGGACAGGGGACACCGGGGAGCTGTTTTTT. This gives the protein CASSLWTGDTGELFF. The chain has TRBV7-2 and TRBJ2-2; 9 bases are shared with TRBD1. Germline V lookup: CDR1 SGHTA, CDR2 FQGNSA. The CDR3 is 15 amino acids. The V gene end was trimmed by 5 bases and the J gene end by 3 bases; junction bases not matched to a gene: 4.

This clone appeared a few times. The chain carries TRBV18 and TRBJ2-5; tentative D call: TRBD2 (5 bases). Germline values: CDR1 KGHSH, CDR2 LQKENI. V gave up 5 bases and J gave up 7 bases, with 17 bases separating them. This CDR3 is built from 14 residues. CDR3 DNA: TGTGCCAGCTCAGCACTGGAGATGAGCGGGACCCAGTACTTC. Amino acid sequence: CASSALEMSGTQYF.

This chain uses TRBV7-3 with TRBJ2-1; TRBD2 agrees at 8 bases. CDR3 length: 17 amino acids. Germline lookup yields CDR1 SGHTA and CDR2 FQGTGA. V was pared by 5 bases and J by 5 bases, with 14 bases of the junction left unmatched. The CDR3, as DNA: TGTGCCAGCAGCCCACGTGGCGCGGGGGGCATTAACAATGAGCAGTTCTTC. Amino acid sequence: CASSPRGAGGINNEQFF. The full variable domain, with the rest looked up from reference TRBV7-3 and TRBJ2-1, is GAGVSQTPSNKVTEKGKYVELRCDPISGHTALYWYRQSLGQGPEFLIYFQGTGAADDSGLPNDRFFAVRPEGSVSTLKIQRTERGDSAVYLCASSPRGAGGINNEQFFGPGTRLTVL.

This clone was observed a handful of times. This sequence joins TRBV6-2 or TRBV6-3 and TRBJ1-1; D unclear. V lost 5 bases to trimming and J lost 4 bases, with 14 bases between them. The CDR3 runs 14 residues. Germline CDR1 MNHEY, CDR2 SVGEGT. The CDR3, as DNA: TGTGCCAGCAGTCCCGGGAGGGAGGGCACTGAAGCTTTCTTT. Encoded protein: CASSPGREGTEAFF.

In DNA, the CDR3 is TGTGCCAGCAGCCCAGTCGGAGGGGGCACGAAAGCTTTCTTT. Encoded protein: CASSPVGGGTKAFF. The V and J genes are TRBV9 and TRBJ1-1; 7 bases agree with TRBD1. The germline V gene encodes CDR1 SGDLS and CDR2 YYNGEE. The CDR3 has 14 amino acids. Trimming cost V 4 bases and J 9 bases; bases outside gene matches: 12.

This chain's CDR3 is CASSFLKGRRTPWAFF. DNA of the CDR3: TGTGCCAGCAGCTTCTTGAAAGGACGTCGGACACCGTGGGCTTTCTTT. V is TRBV11-2 and J is TRBJ1-1; possibly TRBD1 for D (5 bases). This CDR3 is built from 16 residues. The germline V gene has CDR1 SGHAT and CDR2 FQNNGV. V shed 3 bases and J shed 11 bases, with 25 bases lying between them.

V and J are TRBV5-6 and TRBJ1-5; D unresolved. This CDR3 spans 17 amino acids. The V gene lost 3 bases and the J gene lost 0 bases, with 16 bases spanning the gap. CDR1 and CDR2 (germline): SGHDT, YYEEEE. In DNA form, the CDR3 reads TGTGCCAGCAGCTCACACTTTGGCAGGAATAGCAATCAGCCCCAGCATTTT. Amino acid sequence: CASSSHFGRNSNQPQHF.